The T cell receptor beta chain described here comes from a study of shared clonotypes between healthy human individuals. V dropped 1 base and J dropped 0; count of bases not matched to a gene: 5. The CDR3 runs 16 residues. Germline lookup yields CDR1 SGHTA and CDR2 FQGNSA. General study findings and limits: Clonotypes that were shared across a few donors made up 4.5% to 5% of naive CD4 clonotypes.

On this clone itself: Antigen: not known.

Some clones are missing from TCRdb's copy, which holds only in-frame ones; the method was immunoSEQ multiplex PCR. The table records about 1.5 million clones, 95% to 99% of them present only once. Sequencing was done on a sample of naive CD4+ T cells sorted from blood. Subset reported: CD45RA+ positively selected. The V gene is TRBV7-2, the J gene TRBJ2-7; 8 bases are a match to TRBD2. The origin of this receptor is a man aged 25 to 40 in good health. In DNA, the CDR3 is TGTGCCAGCAGCTTAGGTCTAGCGGGTTTCTCCTACGAGCAGTACTTC. It codes for CASSLGLAGFSYEQYF.